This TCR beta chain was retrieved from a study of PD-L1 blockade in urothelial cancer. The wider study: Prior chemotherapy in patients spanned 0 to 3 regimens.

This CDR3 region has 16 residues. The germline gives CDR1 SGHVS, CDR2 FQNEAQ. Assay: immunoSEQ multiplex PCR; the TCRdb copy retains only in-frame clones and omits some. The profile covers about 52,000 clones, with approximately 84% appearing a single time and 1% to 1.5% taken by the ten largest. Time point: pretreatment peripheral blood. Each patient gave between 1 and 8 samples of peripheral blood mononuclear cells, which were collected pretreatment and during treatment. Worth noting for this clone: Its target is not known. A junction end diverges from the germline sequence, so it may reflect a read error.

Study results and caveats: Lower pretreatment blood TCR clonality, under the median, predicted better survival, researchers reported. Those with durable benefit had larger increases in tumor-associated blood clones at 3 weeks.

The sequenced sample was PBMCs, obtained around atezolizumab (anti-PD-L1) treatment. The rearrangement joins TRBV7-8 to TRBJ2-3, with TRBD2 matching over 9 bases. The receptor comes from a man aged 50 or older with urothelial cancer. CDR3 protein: CASSSGNEKSGGPPSF. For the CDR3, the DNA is TGTGCCAGCAGCTCCGGGAATGAAAAGAGCGGGGGGCCACCGAGTTTT.